The present T cell receptor (beta chain) was sequenced within a study of T cell repertoires in cytomegalovirus infection (dated by TCRdb to about 2019). For the study in its entirety: The peptide stimulations were aimed at well-studied HLA-B-restricted epitopes as well as recently identified HLA-C-restricted CMV epitopes, whose presentation resists viral immunomodulation. Because public TCR beta signatures pointed to carriage of CMV infection together with the matching HLA type, the HLA type of each donor mattered for the analysis.

This specimen's treatment or condition label, per the study, means: in vitro stimulation with specific CMV peptide epitopes to enrich CMV-specific T cells. The CDR3, cysteine through phenylalanine, is 12 amino acids long. This entry keeps only the CDR3 DNA: 36 bases, framed from base 1. CDR1 SEHNR and CDR2 FQNEAQ are derived from the germline V gene (reference sequence). V loses 8 bases of germline sequence and J loses 5 bases, and the interval between the two ends is 12 bases. TCRdb shows the sequencer as Illumina HiSeq 1500. The raw public reads went through TCRdb reprocessing: fastp at Q25, MiXCR clone calling, in-frame beta chains kept. Each entry merges the rows of one CDR3 protein and shows their most common DNA and genes. In all, the sample holds hundreds of thousands of distinct CDR3 sequences, and roughly 28% of those were seen once. The ten largest make up 20% of the sample. With respect to this clonotype: The antigen it recognizes is unknown. No clone much larger than this one lies a single base away; base qualities are absent.

What the authors observed across the whole study: Carriers of CMV infection plus the relevant HLA type were discriminated by the cumulative frequency of public TCR beta family members in the study cohort and in an independent roughly 400-donor cohort. The ex vivo response was dominated by HLA-C-restricted CMV-specific TCR beta clonotypes, which also provided the single most frequent clonotype in two of eight donors.

Recombination joined TRBV7-9 with TRBJ2-5; D gene: possibly TRBD1, on 6 matching bases. The receptor was isolated from a human donor in good health (CMV status not recorded). Some clones in this sample may be carry-over from other donors' samples. The input for sequencing was cultured PBMCs, taken from culture after CMV antigen stimulation. The CDR3 corresponds to CASDRNPETQYF. The DNA reads TGTGCCAGCGACAGGAACCCTGAGACCCAGTACTTC.